Given below is one T cell receptor beta chain in context. It has no known antigen specificity. Nothing much larger sits one base from this clone, and base qualities are not available. This sample was taken from a study of cytomegalovirus exposure and HLA in healthy donors listed by TCRdb under 2017. Background for the entire study: An earlier analysis of under 600 of the donors reported more than 250 Gb of sequence data and some 100 million unique TCR beta sequences from roughly 180 million T cells. An early release that covered some 640 HLA-typed donors contained about 290 gigabases of sequencing data and approximately 85 million unique TCR sequences. Of the 350 to 400 genotyped donors, 81% fell in the genetic ancestry cluster associated with self-reported Caucasian donors. The study aimed to test whether cataloging public T cell receptors could reveal signatures of past pathogen exposure. Using immunosequencing, the study profiled T cell repertoires from 550 to 750 subjects and related those repertoires to cytomegalovirus serostatus. A separate validation cohort of over 95 different subjects was used in addition to the 666-subject first cohort. To predict cytomegalovirus infection status, the study brought together high-throughput TCR immunosequencing, statistical association of individual TCRs with disease status, and machine learning. A later analysis re-analyzed previously published TCR beta repertoires from approximately 670 donors and added high-resolution HLA genotyping to study TCR occurrence patterns. The later analysis used no new phenotypic data to find candidate immune exposures, relying instead on TCR beta sequences and their occurrence across donors. In an earlier analysis of a few hundred of the donors, high-throughput TCR beta sequencing was used to judge whether each TCR beta V gene segment behaved as functional or pseudogenic. Donor age, sex, ethnicity and CMV serostatus were compiled together with the repertoire data. In a later genetic analysis, genome-wide SNP genotypes for about 55% of the roughly 700 donors were used, and that subset was treated as a discovery cohort. All discovery cohort repertoires had been generated on a single sequencing platform. Both class I and class II loci were covered by HLA typing, at four-digit resolution. Typing coverage varied by locus: about 629-630 donors for A, B, C, DRB1 and DQB1; under 550 for DQA1; some 610 for DPA1; about 450 for DPB1. Because of strong linkage in the cohort, 5 or 6 DR-DQ haplotypes were treated as single units for association and clustering. Among roughly 400 genotyped donors of the cohort, an average of 235,054 unique TCR beta nucleotide sequences were sequenced per donor, around 20% of them non-productive.

The germline V gene gives CDR1 as SGHNT and CDR2 as YENEEA. The CDR3 goes from the cysteine to the phenylalanine over 15 residues. This entry keeps only the CDR3 DNA: 45 bases, framed from base 1. The germline ends are 13 bases apart after V is trimmed by 0 bases and J by 5 bases. The cohort was made up of about 610 healthy bone marrow donors. All cohort members were sampled while nominally healthy, although unrecorded immune exposures were likely present. The donor was CMV seropositive and belonged to the group of 250 to 350 seropositive cohort members. Each donor provided a peripheral blood sample, and peripheral blood mononuclear cells were used for TCR beta sequencing. The Qiagen DNeasy Blood Extraction Kit was used to extract genomic DNA from the blood cell samples. The protocol used for the library was the immunoSEQ multiplex PCR assay. For the multiplex PCR, a mixture combining 60 forward primers for TCR Vbeta segments and 13 reverse primers for TCR Jbeta segments was used. A multiplex PCR assay on genomic DNA amplified the CDR3 region of rearranged TCR beta genes. The amplified TCR beta libraries were sequenced on the Illumina HiSeq System as 87-base-pair reads. Turning to the authors' computational methods: A later analysis counted about 76 million unique TCR beta chains across the roughly 700 repertoires, and roughly 11 million of these chains were shared by at least two donors. A nearest-neighbor algorithm error-corrected the raw reads and collapsed the reads into unique sequences, merging closely related sequences to remove PCR and sequencing errors. V, D and J gene segments were assigned by aligning CDR3 sequences to IMGT reference sequences. For a sequence to be retained, at least a six-nucleotide match to both a V gene segment and a J gene segment was required. A rearrangement counted as productive if the CDR3 had no stop codons and remained in frame with V and J, and every other rearrangement counted as non-productive. Following IMGT convention, CDR3 was defined as the stretch from the second conserved V-encoded cysteine up to the conserved J-encoded phenylalanine. The earlier analysis of 587 of the donors excluded sequences that lacked an unambiguous match to a single V gene segment. In an earlier analysis of 587 of the donors, V segments were called functional above 56.7% productive rearrangements and were called segregating when the between-donor standard deviation exceeded 5%. A statistical classification framework was developed to diagnose cytomegalovirus status using the catalog of TCR beta chain sequences. In a later analysis, V and J genes were assigned by comparing TCR nucleotide sequences against IMGT/GENE-DB human TR gene sequences. A later analysis assigned CDR3 sequences and most-parsimonious VDJ recombination scenarios with the TCRdist pipeline. In a later analysis, each TCR beta chain was defined by its CDR3 amino acid sequence together with its V-gene family, and reads without a unique V-gene family were excluded. As a way to deal with suspected cross-contamination and a sequencing artifact, a later analysis dropped hundreds of nucleotide sequences that were highly shared and had low generation probability. In a later analysis, a clonal expansion index for each public chain was calculated from normalized within-repertoire ranks of inferred template counts. In a later analysis, generation probabilities were computed using a VDJ recombination model fitted to out-of-frame rearrangements, and the results were checked against IGoR. Hypergeometric tests were used in a later analysis to score TCR-TCR, TCR-HLA and TCR-CMV co-occurrence, with a repertoire-size bias correction applied to the TCR pairs. False discovery rates were estimated in a later analysis by permuting HLA or CMV assignments 20 times. In a later analysis, co-occurring TCRs were grouped using DBSCAN, with TCRdist sequence similarity added in when clustering inside HLA-allele-positive subsets. For co-occurrence clustering, repertoires with fewer than 30,000 or more than 120,000 public chains were excluded, along with a handful of repertoires with anomalous nucleotide sharing. TCRdb limited this immuneACCESS table to in-frame rearrangements with V and J called. A share of clones is missing; checked studies link under half to unresolved V genes, and the rest is unexplained. V, J and clone size are those of that table, while D and trimming were read from the DNA. This sample has over 150,000 clones in its table, and approximately 85% of those were observed once. The ten biggest clones cover 4.8% of the sample.

Here is what the overall study found, with its caveats: Specific HLA alleles were associated with over 15,000 TCR beta sequences at a false discovery rate of 0.05 in a later analysis. This cohort had only TCR beta chains sequenced, and the lack of alpha or paired-chain data limited which features could be detected. In a later genetic analysis, fewer N-insertions in productive TCRs were reported among donors in an Asian-associated ancestry cluster than the approximately 630-donor mean. Roughly 15 rarely observed V segments, including chromosome 9 orphons, were excluded from the earlier analysis of some 590 of the donors because counts were too low. Cytomegalovirus status was reported to be diagnosed by the classifier with high specificity and sensitivity in both the original and validation cohorts. In a later analysis, HLA-associated TCR beta chains showed more clonal expansion and lower generation probabilities than non-associated chains that were equally common. Assigning TCR associations to individual alleles was difficult when HLA alleles, especially DR and DQ, strongly co-occurred. A later analysis found that TCR association rates varied across HLA loci, with DRB1 alleles showing the most associated TCRs and HLA-C alleles the fewest. It was suggested by the authors that the approach could potentially be generalized to other disease states and immunological phenotypes. In vitro tests confirmed that three of the cytomegalovirus-associated TCR beta chains recognize cytomegalovirus antigens. A group of highly shared sequence variants was considered likely to be a technical artifact of the sequencing pipeline. Several of the top co-occurrence clusters appeared to be linked to parvovirus B19, influenza, CMV and Epstein-Barr virus, according to a later analysis. Roughly uniform sequencing depth across donors was assumed in presence/absence analyses, although this assumption may not hold. HLA typing was unavailable for some donors at each locus, so association tests used only the typed subset. In the study, about 150 TCR beta chains were listed as associated with cytomegalovirus. According to a later analysis, most CMV-associated TCR beta chains appeared to be HLA-restricted, and the HLA associations seemed to be driven largely by CMV exposure. Correlated functional status among segregating V segments might be attributable to linkage disequilibrium, but an unknown experimental factor could not be ruled out. In an earlier analysis of around 600 of the donors, most TCR beta V segments appeared in productive rearrangements about 87% or about 30% of the time, broadly matching IMGT annotations. Most TCR sequences were observed very rarely across donors, whereas some public TCRs were present in many individuals. A further reported finding was that TCR beta sequences accurately predicted the HLA-A and HLA-B alleles for most subjects in the first cohort. In a later genetic analysis, a missense DCLRE1C variant was associated with V-gene and J-gene trimming of TCR beta chains, and the association was replicated in an independent cohort. Some IMGT-functional V segments, including TRBV6-2 and TRBV6-3, could not be told apart with the 87-base-pair reads, so those segments were excluded. Immune exposure information for the cohort was limited to CMV serostatus.

The sequenced material came from PBMCs. This receptor was identified in a girl aged 10 to 17 in good health and CMV-seropositive. The V and J genes are TRBV11-3 and TRBJ2-5; the D region possibly corresponds to TRBD1 (5 bases align). The CDR3 protein sequence reads: CASSLDGRGTETQYF. The DNA sequence is given as TGTGCCAGCAGCTTAGATGGAAGGGGAACGGAGACCCAGTACTTC.